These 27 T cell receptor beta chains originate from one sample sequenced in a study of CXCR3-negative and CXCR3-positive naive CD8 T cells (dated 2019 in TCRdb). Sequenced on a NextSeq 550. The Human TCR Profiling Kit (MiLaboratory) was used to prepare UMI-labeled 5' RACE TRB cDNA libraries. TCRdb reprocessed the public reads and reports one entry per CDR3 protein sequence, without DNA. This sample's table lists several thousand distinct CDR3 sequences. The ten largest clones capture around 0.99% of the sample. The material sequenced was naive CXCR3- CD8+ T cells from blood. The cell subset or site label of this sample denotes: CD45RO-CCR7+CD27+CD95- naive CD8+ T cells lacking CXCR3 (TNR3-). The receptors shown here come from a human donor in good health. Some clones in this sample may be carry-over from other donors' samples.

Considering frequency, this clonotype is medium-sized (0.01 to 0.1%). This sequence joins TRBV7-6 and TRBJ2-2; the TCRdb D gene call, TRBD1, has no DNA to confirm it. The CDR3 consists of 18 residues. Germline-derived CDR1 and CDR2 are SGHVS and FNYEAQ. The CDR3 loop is CASSLGRGRVDSTGELFF.

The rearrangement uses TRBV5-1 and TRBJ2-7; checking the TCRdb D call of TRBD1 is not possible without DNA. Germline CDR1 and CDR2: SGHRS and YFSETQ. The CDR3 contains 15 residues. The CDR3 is CASTPGGLGFYEQYF.

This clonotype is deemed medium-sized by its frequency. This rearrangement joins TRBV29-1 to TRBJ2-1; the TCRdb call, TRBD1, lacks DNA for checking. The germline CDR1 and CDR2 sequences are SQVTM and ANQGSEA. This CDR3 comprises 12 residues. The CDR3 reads CSVLGTDNEQFF.

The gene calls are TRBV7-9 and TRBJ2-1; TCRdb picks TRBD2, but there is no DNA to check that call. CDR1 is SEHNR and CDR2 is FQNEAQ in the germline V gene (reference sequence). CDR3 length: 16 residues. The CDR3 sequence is CASSSGAGAAGGEQFF. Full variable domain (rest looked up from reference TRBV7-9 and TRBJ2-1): DTGVSQNPRHKITKRGQNVTFRCDPISEHNRLYWYRQTLGQGPEFLTYFQNEAQLEKSRLLSDRFSAERPKGSFSTLEIQRTEQGDSAMYLCASSSGAGAAGGEQFFGPGTRLTVL.

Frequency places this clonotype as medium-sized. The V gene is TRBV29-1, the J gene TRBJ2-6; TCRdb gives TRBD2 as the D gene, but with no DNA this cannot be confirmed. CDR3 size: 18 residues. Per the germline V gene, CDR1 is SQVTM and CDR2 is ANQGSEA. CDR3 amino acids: CSVEIMGTASSGANVLTF.

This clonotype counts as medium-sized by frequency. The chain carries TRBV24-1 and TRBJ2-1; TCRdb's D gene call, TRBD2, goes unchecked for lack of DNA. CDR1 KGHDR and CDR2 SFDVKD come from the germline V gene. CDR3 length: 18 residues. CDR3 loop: CATSDLPGRREGNNEQFF.

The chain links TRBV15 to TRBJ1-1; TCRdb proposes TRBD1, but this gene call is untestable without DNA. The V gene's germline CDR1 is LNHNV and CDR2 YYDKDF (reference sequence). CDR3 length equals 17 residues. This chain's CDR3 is CATRRQTGRPLNTEAFF.

The CDR3 sequence is CSGAGQELNTEAFF. The V and J genes are TRBV29-1 and TRBJ1-1; there is no DNA to check the TCRdb D call of TRBD1. Germline V gives CDR1 SQVTM, CDR2 ANQGSEA. The CDR3 is 14 amino acids.

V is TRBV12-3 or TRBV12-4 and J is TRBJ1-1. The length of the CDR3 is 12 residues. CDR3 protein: CAITVRNTEAFF.

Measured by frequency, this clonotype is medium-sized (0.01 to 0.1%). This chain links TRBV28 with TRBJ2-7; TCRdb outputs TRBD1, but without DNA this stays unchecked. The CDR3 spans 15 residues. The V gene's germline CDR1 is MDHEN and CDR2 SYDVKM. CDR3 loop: CASTPTTALWYEQYF.

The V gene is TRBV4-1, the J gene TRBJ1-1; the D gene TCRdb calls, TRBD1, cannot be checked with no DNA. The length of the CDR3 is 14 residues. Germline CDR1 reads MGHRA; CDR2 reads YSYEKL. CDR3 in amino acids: CASSQDTGNTEAFF.

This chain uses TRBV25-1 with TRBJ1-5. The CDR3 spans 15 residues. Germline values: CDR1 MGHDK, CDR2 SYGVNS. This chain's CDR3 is CASSATGGGNQPQHF.

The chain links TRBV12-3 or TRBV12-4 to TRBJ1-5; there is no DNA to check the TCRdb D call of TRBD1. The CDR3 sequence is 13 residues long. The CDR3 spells CASSLNPGQPQHF.

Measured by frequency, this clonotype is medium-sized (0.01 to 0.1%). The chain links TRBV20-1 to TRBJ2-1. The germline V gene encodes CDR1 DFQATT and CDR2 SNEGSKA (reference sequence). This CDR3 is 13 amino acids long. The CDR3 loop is CGYPSRSYNEQFF.

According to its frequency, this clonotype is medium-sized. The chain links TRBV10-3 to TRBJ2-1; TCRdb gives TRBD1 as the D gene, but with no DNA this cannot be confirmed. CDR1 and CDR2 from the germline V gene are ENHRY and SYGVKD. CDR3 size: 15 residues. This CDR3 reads CAILPAGVPYNEQFF.

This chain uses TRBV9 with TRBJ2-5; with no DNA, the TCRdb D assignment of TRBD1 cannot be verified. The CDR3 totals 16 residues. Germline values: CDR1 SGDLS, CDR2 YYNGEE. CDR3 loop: CASSEGAHQSQETQYF. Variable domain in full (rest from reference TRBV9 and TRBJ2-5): DSGVTQTPKHLITATGQRVTLRCSPRSGDLSVYWYQQSLDQGLQFLIQYYNGEERAKGNILERFSAQQFPDLHSELNLSSLELGDSALYFCASSEGAHQSQETQYFGPGTRLLVL.

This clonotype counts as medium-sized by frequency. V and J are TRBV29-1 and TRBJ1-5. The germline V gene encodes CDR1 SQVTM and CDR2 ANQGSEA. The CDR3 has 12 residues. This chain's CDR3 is CSVGDSNQPQHF.

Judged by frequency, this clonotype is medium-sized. CDR3 protein: CSVDLAPDTQYF. J is TRBJ2-3 and V is TRBV29-1. Germline CDR1 SQVTM, CDR2 ANQGSEA. This CDR3 has 12 residues.

CDR3 in amino acids: CASSLDGATGYGYTF. The genes are TRBV7-9 and TRBJ1-2; TCRdb indicates TRBD1, and absent DNA this call remains unverified. The CDR3 has 15 residues. Germline lookup yields CDR1 SEHNR and CDR2 FQNEAQ (reference sequence).

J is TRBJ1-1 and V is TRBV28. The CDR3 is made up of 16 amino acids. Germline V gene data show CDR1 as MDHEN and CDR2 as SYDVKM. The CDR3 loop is CASSLLGITSYTEAFF.

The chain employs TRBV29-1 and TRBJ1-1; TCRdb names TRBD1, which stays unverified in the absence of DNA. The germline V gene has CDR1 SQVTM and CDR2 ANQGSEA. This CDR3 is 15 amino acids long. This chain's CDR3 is CSVATGTGDHTEAFF.

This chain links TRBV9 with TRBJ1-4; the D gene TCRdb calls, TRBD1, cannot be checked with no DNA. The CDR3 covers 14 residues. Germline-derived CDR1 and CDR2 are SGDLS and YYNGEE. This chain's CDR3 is CASSVGGVNEKLFF.

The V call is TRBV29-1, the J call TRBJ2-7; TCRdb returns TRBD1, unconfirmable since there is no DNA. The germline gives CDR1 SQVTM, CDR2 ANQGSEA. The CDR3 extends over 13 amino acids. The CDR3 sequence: CSVVGGSAHEQYF.

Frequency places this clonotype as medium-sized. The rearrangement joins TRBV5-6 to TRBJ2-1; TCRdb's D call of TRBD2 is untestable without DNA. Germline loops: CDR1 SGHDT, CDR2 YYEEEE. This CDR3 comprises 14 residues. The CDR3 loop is CASSPGLARGEQFF.

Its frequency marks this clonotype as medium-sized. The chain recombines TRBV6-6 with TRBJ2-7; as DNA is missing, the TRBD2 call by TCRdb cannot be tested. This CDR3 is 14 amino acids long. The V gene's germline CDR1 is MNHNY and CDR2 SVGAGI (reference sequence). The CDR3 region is CASSYIAGPDEQYF.

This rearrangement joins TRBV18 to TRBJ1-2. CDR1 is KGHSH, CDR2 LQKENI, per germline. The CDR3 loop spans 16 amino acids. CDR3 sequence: CASSPPAGKQNYGYTF.

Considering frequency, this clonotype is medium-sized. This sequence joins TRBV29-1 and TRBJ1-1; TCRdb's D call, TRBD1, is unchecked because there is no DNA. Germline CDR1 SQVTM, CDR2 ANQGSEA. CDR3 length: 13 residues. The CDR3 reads CSDRTGAGTEAFF.